These T cell receptor beta chains were read from a single sample in a study of CD8+CD57+ T cells in acquired aplastic anemia. TCRdb reprocessed the reads via MiXCR and lists one record per CDR3 protein. The table shows around 190,000 distinct CDR3 sequences, with around 50% occurring only once. The sample consisted of sorted CD4+, CD8+, or CD8+CD57+ T cells (not recorded which) from PBMCs. These receptors were obtained from a human donor with aplastic anemia. CDR3s include the opening cysteine and the closing phenylalanine or tryptophan. The order of the fields is V gene, CDR3 protein.

>TRBV14
CASSQVGGKQYF
>TRBV7-6
CASSPRVEGNTEAFF
>TRBV27
CASSLTGHSYNEQFF
>TRBV30
CAWSGRGQVHEQYF
>TRBV24-1
CATSVRGINQPQHF
>TRBV12-3/TRBV12-4
CASSLQGQATYEQYF
>TRBV2
CASSEVLTSAYEQYF
>TRBV5-8
CASSLWGYGYTF
>TRBV7-9
CASSSLPGQGARSYNEQFF
>TRBV9
CASKNGMNTGELFF
>TRBV5-4
CASRHGTSGGNEQFF
>TRBV19
CASRPQGTKNIQYF
>TRBV25-1
CASKPTAHIEGTQYF
>TRBV7-2
CASSFGREGYGYTF
>TRBV6-2/TRBV6-3
CASSLRGRVTDTQYF
>TRBV20-1
CSASLQVRTQYF
>TRBV6-1
CASSTLTGTGGRSPLHF
>TRBV19
CASRDPRDSTEAFF
>TRBV19
CASSRQFDTQYF
>TRBV2
CASTPDRAKETQYF
>TRBV7-7
CASSHTLNTEAFF
>TRBV6-1
CASRNRDRYEQYF
>TRBV20-1
CSARSFLGDTQYF
>TRBV7-3
CASSSQQGSRTEAFF
>TRBV5-1
CASSTTGTEAFF
>TRBV3-1
CASSIKQGATDTQYF
>TRBV7-9
CASSLVGQGRSPLHF
>TRBV24-1
CATSSATGAQETQYF
>TRBV4-1
CASSQGGKKLFF
>TRBV9
CASSVDGLETGELFF
>TRBV4-1
CASSQRGGATNEKLFF
>TRBV10-3
CAISDSRGSSNYGYTF
>TRBV10-3
CAISDSSKPSPGELFF
>TRBV29-1
CSVSRTGPNTGELFF
>TRBV5-1
CASSGTGGTYEQYF
>TRBV15
CATSRPDQPQHF
>TRBV10-3
CAISDGLAGGHSYNEQFF
>TRBV20-1
CSASTDTQCF
>TRBV29-1
CSVETLAVAQYF
>TRBV9
CASSPGGTGFPYEQYF
>TRBV7-2
CASSLAGERAQYF
>TRBV28
CASSLTGLAGVYNEQFF
>TRBV2
CASSEYSGRSSTDTQYF
>TRBV5-1
CASTPIPTGRYQETQYF
>TRBV19
CASSIIWPLPGRELFF
>TRBV4-2
CASSTRGQGFADTQCF
>TRBV5-1
CASSLGGTGGIHKQFF
>TRBV10-3
CAISGGGNGYTF
>TRBV7-9
CASSIQDKAFF
>TRBV6-1
CASSDSPRRDTQYF
>TRBV20-1
CSARGSNTEAFF
>TRBV27
CASRMAHGGGYTF
>TRBV5-6
CASSRAPASPEGYTF
>TRBV7-3
CASSRTGTSNEQYF